This T cell receptor beta chain was identified in a study of cytomegalovirus exposure and HLA in healthy donors. Broader study findings: In vitro confirmation showed a few CMV-associated chains to be CMV antigen specific. That first-cohort TCR clusters tended to co-occur in the roughly 120 validation repertoires was found in a later analysis. Cytomegalovirus association was assigned to some 160 TCR beta chains.

Separation from the roughly 690-subject first cohort characterized the roughly 120-subject validation cohort, to which the donors belonged. Comments on this clone: Its antigen is not identified.

Germline V gives CDR1 SGHAT, CDR2 FQNNGV. The CDR3 is 12 residues long. V was clipped by 1 base and J by 5 bases, with 4 bases between them. The method was immunoSEQ multiplex PCR; TCRdb's version includes in-frame clones alone and lacks a portion of them. This sample carries about 160,000 clones, 91% of them seen once, and the ten largest clones take about 2.9%. The specimen sequenced was PBMCs. The chain couples TRBV11-2 to TRBJ2-3; no reliable D call. The origin of this receptor is a woman aged 18-29 years in good health and CMV-seropositive. CDR3 DNA sequence: TGTGCCAGCAGCTTAGCAATAGATACGCAGTATTTT. Amino acids: CASSLAIDTQYF.